This T cell receptor beta chain was found in a study of cytomegalovirus exposure and HLA in healthy donors. Study-level information: From HLA-typed donors, an early data release held 70 million to 100 million unique TCRs. Findings and limits, study-wide: A missense variant in DCLRE1C was later tied to TCR beta V- and J-gene trimming.

The PCR used 60 Vbeta and 13 Jbeta primers. In the source study's methods: Later, an analysis found some 80 million unique TCR beta chains, and 9.5 million to 12 million of these were shared. Method: immunoSEQ multiplex PCR; TCRdb's copy keeps in-frame clones and lacks some. The D gene and trimming were derived from the DNA, and the V and J assignments and clone size from that table. The profile shows roughly 160,000 clones, 70% to 90% of them singletons. In regard to this clone: The antigen is undetermined.

The CDR3 covers 13 residues. Germline assignment: CDR1 GTSNPN and CDR2 SVGIG (reference sequence). With 1 base removed from V and 6 bases from J, the gap between germline ends came to 13 bases. The sample taken for sequencing was PBMCs. This sequence originates from a man aged 18 to 35 in good health and CMV-seropositive. The V call is TRBV30, the J call TRBJ2-7; D not resolved. The CDR3 loop reads CAWSALGPSEQYF. The CDR3 nucleotides read TGTGCCTGGAGTGCCCTTGGCCCCAGCGAGCAGTACTTC.